The 21 T cell receptor beta chains presented below share a single source sample, sequenced in a study of blood T cells in healthy people across ages. A sample-barcoded 5' primer and a J-beta primer mix were used in a second PCR of roughly 6 to 12 cycles. Each CDR3 protein is one row after TCRdb ran MiXCR on the 5' RACE reads. The repertoire holds under 800,000 distinct CDR3 sequences, with 43% as singletons. The sequenced sample was blood. These receptors all come from a woman aged 55-69 years in good health.

The chain is built from TRBV2 and TRBJ2-3; D gene unclear. The CDR3 spans 14 residues. The V gene lost 2 bases and the J gene lost 2 bases, with 8 bases spanning the gap. Germline V gene data show CDR1 as SNHLY and CDR2 as FYNNEI. CDR3 in amino acids: CASSEKTPTDTQYF. In DNA form, the CDR3 reads TGTGCCAGCAGTGAAAAGACTCCCACAGATACGCAGTATTTT.

V gene TRBV3-1 combines with J gene TRBJ2-5; D uncertain. CDR3 length equals 15 residues. Per germline, CDR1 LGHDT and CDR2 YNNKEL (reference sequence). The V and J ends lost 0 bases and 1 base respectively, with 9 bases between them. CDR3 DNA: TGTGCCAGCAGCCAAGATATAGGCACCCAAGAGACCCAGTACTTC. This sequence encodes CASSQDIGTQETQYF.

This rearrangement joins TRBV20-1 to TRBJ2-1; a possible D gene is TRBD1 (6 bases). V lost 2 bases and J 7 bases, leaving 15 bases between the germline ends. CDR1 is DFQATT, CDR2 SNEGSKA, per germline (reference sequence). The length of the CDR3 is 14 residues. This chain's CDR3 is CSARSRGRGNEQFF. CDR3 in DNA: TGCAGTGCTAGATCGAGGGGGAGAGGTAATGAGCAGTTCTTC.

This clonotype was seen a few times. The chain is built from TRBV13 and TRBJ2-1; 7 bases match TRBD1. V lost 7 bases to trimming and J lost 6 bases; unmatched junction nucleotides: 6. Germline V gene sequence: CDR1 PRHDT, CDR2 FYEKMQ (reference sequence). The CDR3 loop spans 13 amino acids. The CDR3 region is CASTQTGSNEQFF. The CDR3 DNA is TGTGCCAGCACACAGACAGGGTCCAATGAGCAGTTCTTC.

The CDR3 spells CSAGYAGTEAFF. The CDR3 coding sequence is TGCAGCGCGGGTTACGCCGGCACTGAAGCTTTCTTT. The chain combines TRBV29-1 with TRBJ1-1; no definite D call. The CDR3 has 12 amino acids. The V gene lost 7 bases and the J gene lost 4 bases, with 13 bases spanning the gap. Germline V CDR1 and CDR2: SQVTM, ANQGSEA.

This chain uses TRBV5-1 with TRBJ2-4, with TRBD2 as a possible D gene (5 bases). The end of the DNA fits TRBJ2-7 better, so the J call may be wrong. Germline V CDR1 and CDR2: SGHRS, YFSETQ. This CDR3 contains 15 residues. The CDR3 bases are TGCGCCAGCAGCTTAGGACGAGCGGTATCCTACGAGCAGTACTTC. As protein: CASSLGRAVSYEQYF.

The chain recombines TRBV12-3 or TRBV12-4 with TRBJ1-2, with a tentative D call TRBD1 (6 bases). The CDR3 covers 13 residues. Trimming took 5 bases from V and 5 from J, leaving 12 bases between them. In DNA form, the CDR3 reads TGTGCCAGCAGTGTCGGACAGAAATATGGCTACACCTTC. It translates to CASSVGQKYGYTF.

This chain connects TRBV12-3 or TRBV12-4 to TRBJ1-6, with D unresolved. Trimming shortened V by 6 bases and J by 6 bases, and 9 bases separated the two germline ends. CDR3 length: 13 residues. CDR3 region: CASRRGSNSPLHF. The CDR3, as DNA: TGTGCCAGCAGGCGGGGTAGTAATTCACCCCTCCACTTT.

This clonotype was counted only a few times. The DNA of the CDR3 is TGTGCCAGCAGCTTAGATCGGCAGAGGTCCATCGAGCAGTACTTC. This gives the protein CASSLDRQRSIEQYF. The gene calls are TRBV7-2 and TRBJ2-5; no firm D call. TRBJ2-7 explains the end of the DNA better; the J call may be wrong. The CDR3 is made up of 15 amino acids. The germline gives CDR1 SGHTA, CDR2 FQGNSA.

The chain uses TRBV4-1 and TRBJ1-2; D not resolved. Trimming cost V 1 base and J 1 base, with 10 bases left between them. CDR3 length: 15 amino acids. Per the germline V gene, CDR1 is MGHRA and CDR2 is YSYEKL. The CDR3 loop is CASSQAQTVNYGYTF. The CDR3 DNA is TGCGCCAGCAGCCAAGCCCAGACTGTTAACTATGGCTACACCTTC.

V is TRBV9 and J is TRBJ2-7; 9 nucleotides match TRBD1. Germline lookup yields CDR1 SGDLS and CDR2 YYNGEE. The CDR3 has 16 residues. With V trimmed by 3 bases and J by 3 bases, 10 bases remained unmatched. CDR3 nucleotides: TGTGCCAGCAGCGCGATGATCGGGACAGGGTACTACGAGCAGTACTTC. Protein: CASSAMIGTGYYEQYF.

The CDR3 sequence is CASSQGTLADEQFF. CDR3 DNA: TGTGCCAGCAGCCAAGGGACCCTTGCAGATGAGCAGTTCTTC. The V call is TRBV3-1, the J call TRBJ2-1; D unresolved. With 1 base removed from V and 8 bases from J, the gap between germline ends came to 12 bases. Germline assignment: CDR1 LGHDT and CDR2 YNNKEL (reference sequence). The CDR3 length is 14 residues.

J is TRBJ2-1 and V is TRBV20-1; D not resolved. Germline CDR1 and CDR2: DFQATT and SNEGSKA (reference sequence). This CDR3 has 12 residues. Trimming pared 1 base from V and 11 bases from J, leaving 12 bases between. The chain's CDR3 is CSARGLVEKQFF. For the CDR3, the DNA is TGCAGTGCTAGAGGCCTAGTGGAGAAGCAGTTCTTC.

The chain recombines TRBV20-1 with TRBJ2-3; D is uncertain. The V gene lost 3 bases and the J gene lost 3 bases, with 7 bases spanning the gap. The CDR3 runs 12 residues. In germline, CDR1 is DFQATT, CDR2 SNEGSKA (reference sequence). DNA for the CDR3: TGCAGTGCTAGGGTTCGGACAGATACGCAGTATTTT. Amino acid sequence: CSARVRTDTQYF.

For this clonotype: The junction does not match germline at one end; this may be a read error. The chain recombines TRBV12-3 or TRBV12-4 with TRBJ2-1, with TRBD2 identical over 7 bases. The CDR3 extends over 14 amino acids. The DNA for the CDR3 is TGTGCCAGCAGTCTAGCGGTGTTCTACAATGAGCAGTTCTTC. Protein: CASSLAVFYNEQFF.

The gene calls are TRBV7-9 and TRBJ2-1; a possible D gene is TRBD1 (5 bases). The CDR3 has 14 residues. The V gene lost 1 base and the J gene lost 8 bases, with 12 bases spanning the gap. Germline CDR1 is SEHNR and CDR2 is FQNEAQ (reference sequence). CDR3 in DNA: TGTGCCAGCAGCTTAGGGCAGGGAACCGATGAGCAGTTCTTC. Protein sequence: CASSLGQGTDEQFF.

This clonotype was seen ten or more times. The chain joins TRBV12-3 or TRBV12-4 to TRBJ1-1; no definite D call. This CDR3 contains 15 residues. V was cut by 7 bases and J by 0 bases, with 15 bases left in between. This chain's CDR3 is CASNYGRTVNTEAFF. CDR3 bases: TGTGCCAGCAACTACGGCAGAACAGTGAACACTGAAGCTTTCTTT.

The rearrangement links TRBV5-1 to TRBJ2-5, with D tentatively TRBD1 or TRBD2 (6 bases each). The J call may be faulty, since TRBJ2-7 better matches the DNA end. This CDR3 spans 17 amino acids. Germline CDR1 SGHRS, CDR2 YFSETQ. CDR3: CASSLATAGGQTYEQYF. CDR3 nucleotides: TGCGCCAGCAGCTTGGCCACAGCTGGGGGGCAGACCTACGAGCAGTACTTC.

The chain has TRBV7-9 and TRBJ2-1; D unclear. This CDR3 is 14 amino acids long. V gave up 2 bases and J gave up 4 bases, with 9 bases separating them. Germline loops: CDR1 SEHNR, CDR2 FQNEAQ (reference sequence). The chain's CDR3 is CASSLSNRYNEQFF. The CDR3 nucleotides are TGTGCCAGCAGCTTAAGTAACCGGTACAATGAGCAGTTCTTC. Using reference TRBV7-9 and TRBJ2-1 for the parts outside the CDR3, the full variable domain is DTGVSQNPRHKITKRGQNVTFRCDPISEHNRLYWYRQTLGQGPEFLTYFQNEAQLEKSRLLSDRFSAERPKGSFSTLEIQRTEQGDSAMYLCASSLSNRYNEQFFGPGTRLTVL.

The table lists this clonotype with a few counts. This sequence joins TRBV6-5 and TRBJ1-1, with D unresolved. This CDR3 contains 16 residues. The germline V gene encodes CDR1 MNHEY and CDR2 SVGAGI. The V gene lost 6 bases and the J gene lost 1 base, with 18 bases spanning the gap. The DNA for the CDR3 is TGTGCCAGCAGCCCACTCTGGGGTACGGGGAACACTGAAGCTTTCTTT. Its translation: CASSPLWGTGNTEAFF.

This clonotype was seen just once. This rearrangement joins TRBV10-3 to TRBJ2-7; no firm D call. CDR1 ENHRY and CDR2 SYGVKD come from the germline V gene. The CDR3 loop spans 14 amino acids. The ends were cut back, 1 base at V and 7 bases at J, with 14 bases in the middle. CDR3 DNA: TGTGCCATCAGTGAGTTTGGGGTTGTGGAAGAGCAGTACTTC. This encodes CAISEFGVVEEQYF.